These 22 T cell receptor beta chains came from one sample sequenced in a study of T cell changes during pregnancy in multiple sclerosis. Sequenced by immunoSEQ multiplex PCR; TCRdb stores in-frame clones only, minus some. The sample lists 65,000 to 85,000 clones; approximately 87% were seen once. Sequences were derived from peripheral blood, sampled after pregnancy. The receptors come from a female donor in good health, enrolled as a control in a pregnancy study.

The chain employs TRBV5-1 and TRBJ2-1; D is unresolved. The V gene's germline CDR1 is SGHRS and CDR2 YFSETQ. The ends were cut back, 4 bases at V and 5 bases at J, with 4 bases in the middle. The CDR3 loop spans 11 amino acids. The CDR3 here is CASSTDNEQFF. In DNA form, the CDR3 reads TGCGCCAGCAGCACAGACAATGAGCAGTTCTTC.

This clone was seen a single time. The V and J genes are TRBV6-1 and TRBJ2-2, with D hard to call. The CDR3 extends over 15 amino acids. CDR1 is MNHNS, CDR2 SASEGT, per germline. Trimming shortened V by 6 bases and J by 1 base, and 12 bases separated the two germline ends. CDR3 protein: CASSVAARNTGELFF. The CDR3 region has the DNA TGTGCCAGCAGCGTCGCGGCCCGGAACACCGGGGAGCTGTTTTTT.

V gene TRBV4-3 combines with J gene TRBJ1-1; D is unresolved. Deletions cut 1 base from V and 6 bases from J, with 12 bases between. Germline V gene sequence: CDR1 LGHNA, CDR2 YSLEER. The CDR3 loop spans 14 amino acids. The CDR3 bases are TGCGCCAGCAGCCAAGGGGTCGGGGATGCTGAAGCTTTCTTT. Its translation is CASSQGVGDAEAFF.

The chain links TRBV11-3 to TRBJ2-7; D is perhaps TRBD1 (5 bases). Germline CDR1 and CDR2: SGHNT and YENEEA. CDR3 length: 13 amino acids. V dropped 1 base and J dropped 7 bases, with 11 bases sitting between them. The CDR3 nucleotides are TGTGCCAGCAGCTTAGGCCCAGGGCGAGAGCAGTACTTC. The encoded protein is CASSLGPGREQYF. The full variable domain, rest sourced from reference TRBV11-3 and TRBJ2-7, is EAGVVQSPRYKIIEKKQPVAFWCNPISGHNTLYWYLQNLGQGPELLIRYENEEAVDDSQLPKDRFSAERLKGVDSTLKIQPAELGDSAVYLCASSLGPGREQYFGPGTRLTVT.

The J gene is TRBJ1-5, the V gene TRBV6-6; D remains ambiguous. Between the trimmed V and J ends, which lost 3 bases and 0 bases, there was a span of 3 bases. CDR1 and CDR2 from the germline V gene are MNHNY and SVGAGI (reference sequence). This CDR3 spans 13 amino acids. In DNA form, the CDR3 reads TGTGCCAGCAGTTATAATAGCAATCAGCCCCAGCATTTT. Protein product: CASSYNSNQPQHF.

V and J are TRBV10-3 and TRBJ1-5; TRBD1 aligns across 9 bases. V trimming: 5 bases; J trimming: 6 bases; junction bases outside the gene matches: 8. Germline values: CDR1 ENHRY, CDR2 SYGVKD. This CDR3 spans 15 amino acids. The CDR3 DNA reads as TGTGCCATCAGTTCTACAGGGGGCTCCGGTCAGCCCCAGCATTTT. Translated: CAISSTGGSGQPQHF.

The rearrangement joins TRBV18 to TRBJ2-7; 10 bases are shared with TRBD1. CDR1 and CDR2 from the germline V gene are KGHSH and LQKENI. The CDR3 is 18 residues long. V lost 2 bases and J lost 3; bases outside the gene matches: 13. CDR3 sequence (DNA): TGTGCCAGCTCACCAGCTTCGGTGGGGACAGGGGTAAACTACGAGCAGTACTTC. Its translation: CASSPASVGTGVNYEQYF.

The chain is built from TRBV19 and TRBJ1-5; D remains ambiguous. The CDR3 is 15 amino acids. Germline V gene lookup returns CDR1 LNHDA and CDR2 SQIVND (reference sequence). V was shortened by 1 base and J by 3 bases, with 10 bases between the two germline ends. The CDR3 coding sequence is TGTGCCAGTAGTATAGGCGGCGGTGACAATCAGCCCCAGCATTTT. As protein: CASSIGGGDNQPQHF.

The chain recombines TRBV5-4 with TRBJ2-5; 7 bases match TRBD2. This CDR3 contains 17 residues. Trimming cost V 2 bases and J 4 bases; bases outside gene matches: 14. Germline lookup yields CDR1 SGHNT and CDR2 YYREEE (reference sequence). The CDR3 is CASSLASTPGRGETQYF. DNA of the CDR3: TGTGCCAGCAGCTTAGCCTCCACCCCAGGGAGGGGAGAGACCCAGTACTTC.

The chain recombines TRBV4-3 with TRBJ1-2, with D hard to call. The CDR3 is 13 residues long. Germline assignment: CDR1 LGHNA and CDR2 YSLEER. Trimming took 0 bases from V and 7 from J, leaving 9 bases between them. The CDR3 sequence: CASSQDARAGYTF. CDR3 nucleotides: TGCGCCAGCAGCCAAGATGCAAGAGCTGGCTACACCTTC.

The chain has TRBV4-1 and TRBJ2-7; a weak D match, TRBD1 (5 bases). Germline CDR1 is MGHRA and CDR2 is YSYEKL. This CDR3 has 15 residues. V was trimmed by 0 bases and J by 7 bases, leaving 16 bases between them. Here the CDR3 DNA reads TGCGCCAGCAGCCAAGACCCCCAGATCAAGGGGGAGCAGTACTTC. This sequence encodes CASSQDPQIKGEQYF.

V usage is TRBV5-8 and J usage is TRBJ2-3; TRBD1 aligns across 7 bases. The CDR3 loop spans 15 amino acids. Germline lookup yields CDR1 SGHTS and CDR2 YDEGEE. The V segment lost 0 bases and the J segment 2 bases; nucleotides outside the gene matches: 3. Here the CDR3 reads CASSLGGGFTDTQYF. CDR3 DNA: TGTGCCAGCAGCTTGGGAGGGGGCTTCACAGATACGCAGTATTTT.

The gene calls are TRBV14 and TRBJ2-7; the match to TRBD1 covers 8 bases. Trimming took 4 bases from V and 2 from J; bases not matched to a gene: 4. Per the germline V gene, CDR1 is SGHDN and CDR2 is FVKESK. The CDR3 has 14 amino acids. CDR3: CASSLLDRAYEQYF. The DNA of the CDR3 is TGTGCCAGCAGCCTGTTGGACAGGGCCTACGAGCAGTACTTC. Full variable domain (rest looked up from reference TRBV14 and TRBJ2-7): EAGVTQFPSHSVIEKGQTVTLRCDPISGHDNLYWYRRVMGKEIKFLLHFVKESKQDESGMPNNRFLAERTGGTYSTLKVQPAELEDSGVYFCASSLLDRAYEQYFGPGTRLTVT.

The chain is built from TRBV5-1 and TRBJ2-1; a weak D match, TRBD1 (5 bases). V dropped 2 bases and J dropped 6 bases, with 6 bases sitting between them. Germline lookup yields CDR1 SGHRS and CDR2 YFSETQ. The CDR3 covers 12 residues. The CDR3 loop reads CASSFQGNEQFF. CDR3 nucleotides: TGCGCCAGCAGCTTCCAGGGCAATGAGCAGTTCTTC.

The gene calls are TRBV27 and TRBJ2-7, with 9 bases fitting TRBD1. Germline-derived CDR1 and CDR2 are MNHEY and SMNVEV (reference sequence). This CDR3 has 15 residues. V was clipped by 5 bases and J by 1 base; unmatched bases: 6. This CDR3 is CASSQGQGRSYEQYF. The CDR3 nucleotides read TGTGCCAGCAGTCAGGGACAGGGCCGATCCTACGAGCAGTACTTC.

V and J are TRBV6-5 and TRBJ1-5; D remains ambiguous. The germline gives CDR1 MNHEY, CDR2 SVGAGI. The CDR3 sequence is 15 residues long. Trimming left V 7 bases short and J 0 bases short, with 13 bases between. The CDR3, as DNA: TGTGCCAGCATCCACGAGGGTTATAGCAATCAGCCCCAGCATTTT. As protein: CASIHEGYSNQPQHF.

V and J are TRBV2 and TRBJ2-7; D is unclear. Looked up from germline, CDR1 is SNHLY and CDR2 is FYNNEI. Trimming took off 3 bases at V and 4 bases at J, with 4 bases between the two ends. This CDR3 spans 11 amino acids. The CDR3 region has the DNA TGTGCCAGCAGTGATCCATACGAGCAGTACTTC. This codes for CASSDPYEQYF. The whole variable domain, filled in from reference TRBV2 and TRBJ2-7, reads EPEVTQTPSHQVTQMGQEVILRCVPISNHLYFYWYRQILGQKVEFLVSFYNNEISEKSEIFDDQFSVERPDGSNFTLKIRSTKLEDSAMYFCASSDPYEQYFGPGTRLTVT.

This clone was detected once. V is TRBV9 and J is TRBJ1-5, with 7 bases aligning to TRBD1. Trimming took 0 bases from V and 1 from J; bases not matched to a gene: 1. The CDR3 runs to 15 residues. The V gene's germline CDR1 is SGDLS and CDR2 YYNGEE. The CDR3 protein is CASSVGGQSNQPQHF. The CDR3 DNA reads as TGTGCCAGCAGCGTAGGGGGACAGAGCAATCAGCCCCAGCATTTT. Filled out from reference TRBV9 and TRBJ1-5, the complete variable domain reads DSGVTQTPKHLITATGQRVTLRCSPRSGDLSVYWYQQSLDQGLQFLIQYYNGEERAKGNILERFSAQQFPDLHSELNLSSLELGDSALYFCASSVGGQSNQPQHFGDGTRLSIL.

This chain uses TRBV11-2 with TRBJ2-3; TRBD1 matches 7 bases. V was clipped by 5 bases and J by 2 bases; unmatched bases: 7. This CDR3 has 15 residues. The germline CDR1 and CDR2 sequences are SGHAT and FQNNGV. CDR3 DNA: TGTGCCAGCAGCAACCCGGGACAGACCACAGATACGCAGTATTTT. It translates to CASSNPGQTTDTQYF.

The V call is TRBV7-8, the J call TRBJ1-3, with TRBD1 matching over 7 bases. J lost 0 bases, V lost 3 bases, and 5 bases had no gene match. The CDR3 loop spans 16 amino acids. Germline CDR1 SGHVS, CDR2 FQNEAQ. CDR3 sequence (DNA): TGTGCCAGCAGCTTTGGGACAGCCTCCTCTGGAAACACCATATATTTT. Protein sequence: CASSFGTASSGNTIYF.

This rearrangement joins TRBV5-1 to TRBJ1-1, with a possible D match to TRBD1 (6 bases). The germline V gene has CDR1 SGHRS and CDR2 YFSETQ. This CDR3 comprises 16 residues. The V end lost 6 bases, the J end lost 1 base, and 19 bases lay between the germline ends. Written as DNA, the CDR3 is TGCGCCAGCAAAACGGGGGGCGCCCTTGGGAACACTGAAGCTTTCTTT. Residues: CASKTGGALGNTEAFF.

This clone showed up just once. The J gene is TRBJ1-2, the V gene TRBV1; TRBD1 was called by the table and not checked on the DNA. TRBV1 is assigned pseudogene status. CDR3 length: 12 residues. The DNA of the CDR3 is TGCACCAGCAGGCAGGGGGTGGAGGGCTACACCTTC. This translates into CTSRQGVEGYTF.